Described below is a single TCR beta chain sequence and its context. Its antigen is not known. This record comes from a study of shared clonotypes between healthy human individuals. Study-level points and caveats: An effect of sequencing depth on clonotype sharing among donors was expected.

Sequencing was performed with immunoSEQ multiplex PCR; in TCRdb, only in-frame clones are kept and a portion is missing. The sample lists 2.5 million or so clones, approximately 94% occurring once. Germline loops: CDR1 LNHDA, CDR2 SQIVND (reference sequence). CDR3 length: 15 residues. Trimming cost V 9 bases and J 4 bases; bases outside gene matches: 10. What was sequenced was naive CD4+ T cells sorted from blood. Subset in this sample: CD45RA+ positively selected. This chain joins TRBV19 and TRBJ2-2; 8 positions agree with TRBD2. The TCR comes from a man younger than 30 in good health. The CDR3 region is CASQYSGISTGELFF. CDR3 nucleotides: TGTGCCAGCCAGTATAGCGGGATAAGCACCGGGGAGCTGTTTTTT. Using reference TRBV19 and TRBJ2-2 for the parts outside the CDR3, the full variable domain is DGGITQSPKYLFRKEGQNVTLSCEQNLNHDAMYWYRQDPGQGLRLIYYSQIVNDFQKGDIAEGYSVSREKKESFPLTVTSAQKNPTAFYLCASQYSGISTGELFFGEGSRLTVL.